The 3 T cell receptor beta chains given below trace back to one sample, sequenced in a study of CD8+ T cells in alopecia areata. Sequencing used cDNA as its template, made by extracting RNA and reverse transcribing it. The table came from immunoSEQ multiplex PCR; TCRdb's copy has only in-frame clones and leaves some out. The sample has 150,000 or so clones, approximately 87% seen once. The specimen comprised CD8+ T cells sorted from blood, sampled at week 0. The source is a human donor with alopecia areata.

The V call is TRBV2, the J call TRBJ2-3; D may match TRBD1 or TRBD2 (5 bases each). This CDR3 is 17 amino acids long. CDR1 SNHLY and CDR2 FYNNEI come from the germline V gene. Deletions cut 6 bases from V and 0 bases from J, with 19 bases between. The CDR3 DNA sequence: TGTGCCAGCAGGAATGAGGGACCCCGGTCTAGCACAGATACGCAGTATTTT. As protein: CASRNEGPRSSTDTQYF.

On this clone: Additional DNA sequences in this sample encode the identical CDR3. The V call is TRBV7-3, the J call TRBJ2-1; tentatively, D is TRBD2 (5 bases). V was pared by 2 bases and J by 6 bases, with 8 bases between. The germline V gene encodes CDR1 SGHTA and CDR2 FQGTGA. This CDR3 contains 13 residues. In DNA form, the CDR3 reads TGTGCCAGCAGCTTAGGAGGTGGCAATGAGCAGTTCTTC. Translation: CASSLGGGNEQFF.

CDR3 nucleotides: TGTGCCAGCAGCTGGGGGGGACCAAGCACAGATACGCAGTATTTT. This codes for CASSWGGPSTDTQYF. This chain uses TRBV11-2 with TRBJ2-3, with TRBD2 matching 7 bases. The germline gives CDR1 SGHAT, CDR2 FQNNGV. V shed 4 bases and J 0 bases; nucleotides not matched to a gene: 4. The CDR3 extends over 15 amino acids. The full variable domain, completed using reference TRBV11-2 and TRBJ2-3, is EAGVAQSPRYKIIEKRQSVAFWCNPISGHATLYWYQQILGQGPKLLIQFQNNGVVDDSQLPKDRFSAERLKGVDSTLKIQPAKLEDSAVYLCASSWGGPSTDTQYFGPGTRLTVL.